The 10 T cell receptor beta chains in this list originate from one sample, sequenced in a study of T cells in Graves' hyperthyroidism and ophthalmopathy. RNA transcripts provided the source from which TCR beta CDR3 regions were amplified. RT-PCR in the first round (using the HTBI primer set) targeted the TCR CDR3. TCRdb re-derived calls from the multiplex PCR reads in MiXCR, one entry per CDR3 protein. The repertoire has around 35,000 distinct CDR3 sequences, roughly half of them found once; the top ten carry roughly 17%. Material for sequencing was blood. Receptors were obtained from a man aged 40-49 years with Graves' ophthalmopathy.

J is TRBJ2-7 and V is TRBV7-6; TRBD2 matches at 11 bases. Germline V gene lookup returns CDR1 SGHVS and CDR2 FNYEAQ. This CDR3 has 18 residues. V was pared by 1 base and J by 0 bases, with 8 bases of the junction left unmatched. The CDR3 reads CASSLGTSGQVTSYEQYF. The CDR3 nucleotides are TGTGCCAGCAGCTTAGGGACTAGCGGGCAGGTTACCTCCTACGAGCAGTACTTC.

This rearrangement joins TRBV7-2 to TRBJ2-7, with D possibly being TRBD1 (6 bases). Trimming removed 0 bases at V and 0 bases at J, with 9 bases between. In germline, CDR1 is SGHTA, CDR2 FQGNSA. This CDR3 is built from 15 residues. The CDR3 coding sequence is TGTGCCAGCAGCTTAGCGGGGACAAACTCCTACGAGCAGTACTTC. Its translation: CASSLAGTNSYEQYF. Full variable domain (rest looked up from reference TRBV7-2 and TRBJ2-7): GAGVSQSPSNKVTEKGKDVELRCDPISGHTALYWYRQSLGQGLEFLIYFQGNSAPDKSGLPSDRFSAERTGGSVSTLTIQRTQQEDSAVYLCASSLAGTNSYEQYFGPGTRLTVT.

The chain joins TRBV12-3 or TRBV12-4 to TRBJ2-2, with D possibly being TRBD2 (6 bases). CDR3 length: 15 residues. The V end was cut by 7 bases, the J end by 5 bases, with 17 bases between. The DNA of the CDR3 is TGTGCCAGCAATCCATCTAGCGTTCGGACCGGGGAGCTGTTTTTT. This sequence encodes CASNPSSVRTGELFF.

This clonotype showed up many times. The gene calls are TRBV28 and TRBJ2-7; no firm D call. Trimming removed 8 bases from V and 2 bases from J, with 16 bases in between. The germline gives CDR1 MDHEN, CDR2 SYDVKM. This CDR3 has 14 residues. CDR3 DNA: TGTGCCAGCGGCTCCGGTGCGCGACCCTACGAGCAGTACTTC. Its translation is CASGSGARPYEQYF. Together with reference TRBV28 and TRBJ2-7, the CDR3 gives the full variable domain: DVKVTQSSRYLVKRTGEKVFLECVQDMDHENMFWYRQDPGLGLRLIYFSYDVKMKEKGDIPEGYSVSREKKERFSLILESASTNQTSMYLCASGSGARPYEQYFGPGTRLTVT.

V usage is TRBV7-3 and J usage is TRBJ2-7; tentative D call: TRBD2 (6 bases). V lost 7 bases to trimming and J lost 1 base, with 11 bases between them. This CDR3 contains 13 residues. CDR1 and CDR2 (germline): SGHTA, FQGTGA. The chain's CDR3 is CASKGGGSYEQYF. The CDR3 region has the DNA TGTGCCAGCAAGGGTGGGGGGTCCTACGAGCAGTACTTC.

This clonotype showed up many times. The V gene is TRBV6-1, the J gene TRBJ1-1; the match to TRBD1 covers 8 bases. Losses at the gene ends were 4 bases for V and 1 base for J; bases not matched to a gene: 2. The V gene's germline CDR1 is MNHNS and CDR2 SASEGT. CDR3 size: 14 residues. CDR3 sequence (DNA): TGTGCCAGCAGTGCAGACAGGGGGAACACTGAAGCTTTCTTT. Translated: CASSADRGNTEAFF.

The chain joins TRBV3-1 to TRBJ2-1; TRBD1 matches at 10 bases. Germline values: CDR1 LGHDT, CDR2 YNNKEL (reference sequence). V trimming: 2 bases; J trimming: 10 bases; junction bases outside the gene matches: 14. This CDR3 spans 17 amino acids. The CDR3 loop is CASSQLVGDRGSREQFF. CDR3 sequence (DNA): TGTGCCAGCAGCCAATTAGTGGGGGACAGGGGTTCACGGGAGCAGTTCTTC.

This clonotype appeared many times. The J gene is TRBJ2-1, the V gene TRBV5-1; 8 bases are a match to TRBD1. After removal of 4 bases from V and 1 base from J, the junction contained 7 bases not matched to a gene. The CDR3 covers 16 residues. Looked up from germline, CDR1 is SGHRS and CDR2 is YFSETQ. The DNA of the CDR3 is TGCGCCAGCAGCCAAGGGACAGGTCGGTCCTACAATGAGCAGTTCTTC. As protein: CASSQGTGRSYNEQFF.

V and J are TRBV24-1 and TRBJ1-5, with D tentatively TRBD1 (6 bases). This CDR3 contains 16 residues. Deletions cut 5 bases from V and 2 bases from J, with 15 bases between. Germline loops: CDR1 KGHDR, CDR2 SFDVKD. The chain's CDR3 is CATSGRQEGGNQPQHF. CDR3 sequence (DNA): TGTGCCACCAGTGGAAGACAGGAAGGGGGCAATCAGCCCCAGCATTTT.

Notes on this clonotype: Compared with germline, one end of the junction differs, possibly owing to a read error. This chain links TRBV19 with TRBJ1-2, with D unclear. Germline CDR1 is LNHDA and CDR2 is SQIVND (reference sequence). This CDR3 is built from 8 residues. The CDR3: CASSPQSF. The CDR3 DNA sequence: TGTGCCAGTAGCCCACAGTCCTTC.